This is a list of T cell receptor beta chains from one sample in a study of blood T cell repertoires in COVID-19. TCRdb's copy holds only in-frame clones and misses some; the assay was immunoSEQ multiplex PCR. The table includes a few hundred thousand clones, roughly 86% detected once. Sequences were obtained from peripheral blood. The receptor source for this set is a woman in her fifties or sixties with COVID-19, enrolled during active disease. Each CDR3 is given with its conserved first and last residue. A D gene is named only where the DNA matches it firmly. The size of a clone is reported for some rows only, either as once, few or many, or as a class for expanded clones.

DNA,CDR3,D,size,V,J
TGTGCCAGCAGCTACGCTATCCCGGGACTAGCGGGGATAACCGGGGAGCTGTTTTTT,CASSYAIPGLAGITGELFF,TRBD2,-,TRBV6-6,TRBJ2-2
TGTGCCAGCAAATACGACAGTCTTGTACCAGATACGCAGTATTTT,CASKYDSLVPDTQYF,-,-,TRBV2,TRBJ2-3
TGTGCCAGCAGCGTAGTCGCGGGGGACCGCGATGAGCAGTTCTTC,CASSVVAGDRDEQFF,TRBD2,-,TRBV9,TRBJ2-1
TGTGCCAGCAGCGTCGGGACAGGGCCCACAGATACGCAGTATTTT,CASSVGTGPTDTQYF,TRBD1,-,TRBV14,TRBJ2-3
TGTGCCAGCAGCCAAGATCGGAACAGCAACACAGATACGCAGTATTTT,CASSQDRNSNTDTQYF,-,-,TRBV3-1/TRBV3-2,TRBJ2-3
TGCGCCAGCAGCGAAGGGCGGGGGGCCGCCTACGAGCAGTACTTC,CASSEGRGAAYEQYF,TRBD2,-,TRBV4-3,TRBJ2-7
TGTGCCAGCAGTTCACTAGCGGGGGCTACAGATACGCAGTATTTT,CASSSLAGATDTQYF,TRBD2,-,TRBV6-5,TRBJ2-3
TGTGCCAGCAAACTGACTAGCGGGGGGGCAGGTGAGCAGTTCTTC,CASKLTSGGAGEQFF,TRBD2,-,TRBV2,TRBJ2-1
TGTGCTAGTGGTTTAGGGCTAGCGGGGAACACCGGGGAGCTGTTTTTT,CASGLGLAGNTGELFF,TRBD2,-,TRBV12-5,TRBJ2-2
TGTGCCAGCAGCTTACCCCCGGGACTAGCGGGGGTAGGCCAAGAGACCCAGTACTTC,CASSLPPGLAGVGQETQYF,TRBD2,-,TRBV7-4,TRBJ2-5
TGTGCTAGTGGTTTGGCCCCCAGACAGGGATCCTACGAGCAGTACTTC,CASGLAPRQGSYEQYF,TRBD1,-,TRBV12-5,TRBJ2-7
TGTGCCAGCAGTTACGACAGCAGGTACGAGCAGTACTTC,CASSYDSRYEQYF,-,-,TRBV6-5,TRBJ2-7
TGTGCCAGCAGTTACTCGATCGGGACGGCGGGAAGGGACACTGAAGCTTTCTTT,CASSYSIGTAGRDTEAFF,-,-,TRBV6-2/TRBV6-3,TRBJ1-1
TGCAGCGTATTCAGAGGTGCCGGTACCGGGGAGCTGTTTTTT,CSVFRGAGTGELFF,-,-,TRBV29-1,TRBJ2-2
TGTGCCACCAGCAGACTAACCGGGGAGCTGTTTTTT,CATSRLTGELFF,-,-,TRBV15,TRBJ2-2
TGCGCCAGCAAAATGGCTAGCAGGAGCTCCTACAATGAGCAGTTCTTC,CASKMASRSSYNEQFF,-,-,TRBV5-1,TRBJ2-1
TGTGCCAGCAGCCAAGGGGCGGGTGGGAATTCACCCCTCCACTTT,CASSQGAGGNSPLHF,-,few,TRBV14,TRBJ1-6
TGTGCCAGCAGCCCGACAGGGTACACCGGGGAGCTGTTTTTT,CASSPTGYTGELFF,TRBD1,-,TRBV5-6,TRBJ2-2
TGTGCCACCAGTGACCCCTCCTCTGGAAGGGGAGATACGCAGTATTTT,CATSDPSSGRGDTQYF,-,once,TRBV24-1,TRBJ2-3
TGTGCCAGCAGTCCGACAGGAGACGAGCAGTACTTC,CASSPTGDEQYF,-,-,TRBV12-3/TRBV12-4,TRBJ2-7
TGTGCCAGTAGGAGAATAAGCGGCACAGATACGCAGTATTTT,CASRRISGTDTQYF,-,-,TRBV19,TRBJ2-3
TGTGCTAGTGCCTCCTATGGGCGGGGAGCCCTAGATACGCAGTATTTT,CASASYGRGALDTQYF,-,few,TRBV12-5,TRBJ2-3
TGTGCCAGCAGCGGTCCGGGACAGGGGGCCTACAATGAGCAGTTCTTC,CASSGPGQGAYNEQFF,TRBD1,-,TRBV9,TRBJ2-1
TGTGCCAGCAGCTTCGCTCTAGCGGGGGGCCCACGCACAGATACGCAGTATTTT,CASSFALAGGPRTDTQYF,TRBD2,-,TRBV11-2,TRBJ2-3
TGTGCTTCGCGGGGATATAGCAATCAGCCCCAGCATTTT,CASRGYSNQPQHF,-,-,TRBV12-3/TRBV12-4,TRBJ1-5
TGTGCCTGGAGTGTAGGGACTGTAAGCTCCTACGAGCAGTACTTC,CAWSVGTVSSYEQYF,-,once,TRBV30,TRBJ2-7
TGTGCCAGCAGTACAGGGGGAGTTGGCGAGCAGTACTTC,CASSTGGVGEQYF,TRBD1,-,TRBV6-5,TRBJ2-7
TGTGCCAGCAGCAACGGCTGGGCGCCCCAAGGCCGGGGCTACACCTTC,CASSNGWAPQGRGYTF,-,-,TRBV5-6,TRBJ1-2
TGTGCCAGCTCGGACACGAATCAGCCCCAGCATTTT,CASSDTNQPQHF,-,-,TRBV27,TRBJ1-5